Included here is one T cell receptor (beta chain) sequence, with context. Its antigen is not identified. CDR3 length: 16 amino acids. The V segment lost 7 bases and the J segment 4 bases; nucleotides outside the gene matches: 13. CDR1 is LNHDA, CDR2 SQIVND, per germline (reference sequence). Some clones are missing from TCRdb's copy, which holds only in-frame ones; the method was immunoSEQ multiplex PCR. The table records about 97,000 clones, around 88% of them present only once. This specimen belongs to a study of T cell responses to AZD1222 COVID-19 vaccine. Broader study findings: Repertoires were sampled only after the peak T cell response. A mostly white British donor set with more females was recruited, and clonal diversity was possibly underestimated. The number of AZD1222 recipients seropositive at baseline was only five or six. The CD4 TCRs associated with vaccination extended across spike and predominated at 160-218 and 743-854.

The TCR was taken from an adult in good health. The chain links TRBV19 to TRBJ1-5; 7 bases map to TRBD1. The sequences come from peripheral blood, collected on day 0 of AZD1222 vaccination. In DNA form, the CDR3 reads TGTGCCAGTAAAAAAAGCCGGGACAGCCTTAATCAGCCCCAGCATTTT. It codes for CASKKSRDSLNQPQHF.